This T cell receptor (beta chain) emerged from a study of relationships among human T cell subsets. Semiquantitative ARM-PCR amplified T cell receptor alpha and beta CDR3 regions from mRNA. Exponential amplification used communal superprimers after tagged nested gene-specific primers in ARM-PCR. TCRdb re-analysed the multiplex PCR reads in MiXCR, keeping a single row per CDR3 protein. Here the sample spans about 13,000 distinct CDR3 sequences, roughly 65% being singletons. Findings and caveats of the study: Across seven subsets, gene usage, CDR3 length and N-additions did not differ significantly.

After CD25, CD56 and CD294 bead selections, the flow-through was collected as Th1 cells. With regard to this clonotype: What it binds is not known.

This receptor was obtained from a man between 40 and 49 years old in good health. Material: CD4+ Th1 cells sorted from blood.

CDR3 amino acids: CASSTRTGIDIQYF. In nucleotides, the CDR3 is TGTGCCAGCAGTACCCGGACAGGGATAGACATTCAGTACTTC. This sequence joins TRBV28 and TRBJ2-4, with TRBD1 matching over 8 bases. Germline CDR1 and CDR2: MDHEN and SYDVKM. The CDR3 extends over 14 amino acids. V was clipped by 5 bases and J by 8 bases; unmatched bases: 8.